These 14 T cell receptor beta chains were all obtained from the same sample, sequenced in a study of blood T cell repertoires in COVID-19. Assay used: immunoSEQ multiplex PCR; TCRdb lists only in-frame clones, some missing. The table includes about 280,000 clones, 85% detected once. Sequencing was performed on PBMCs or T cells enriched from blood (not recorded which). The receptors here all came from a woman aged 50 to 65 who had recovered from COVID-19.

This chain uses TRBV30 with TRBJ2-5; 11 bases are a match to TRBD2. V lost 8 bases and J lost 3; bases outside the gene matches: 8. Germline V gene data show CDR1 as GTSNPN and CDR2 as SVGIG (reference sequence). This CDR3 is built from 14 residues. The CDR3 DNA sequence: TGTGCCCGCGGCCCTAGCGGGGGGAAAGAGACCCAGTACTTC. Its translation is CARGPSGGKETQYF.

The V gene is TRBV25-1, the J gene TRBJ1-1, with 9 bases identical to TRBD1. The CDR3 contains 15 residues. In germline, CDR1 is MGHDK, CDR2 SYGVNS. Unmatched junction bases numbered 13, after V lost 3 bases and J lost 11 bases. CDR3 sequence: CASSETGTGFSRAFF. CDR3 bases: TGTGCCAGCAGTGAGACCGGGACAGGGTTTTCCCGGGCTTTCTTT. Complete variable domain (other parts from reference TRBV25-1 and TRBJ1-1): EADIYQTPRYLVIGTGKKITLECSQTMGHDKMYWYQQDPGMELHLIHYSYGVNSTEKGDLSSESTVSRIRTEHFPLTLESARPSHTSQYLCASSETGTGFSRAFFGQGTRLTVV.

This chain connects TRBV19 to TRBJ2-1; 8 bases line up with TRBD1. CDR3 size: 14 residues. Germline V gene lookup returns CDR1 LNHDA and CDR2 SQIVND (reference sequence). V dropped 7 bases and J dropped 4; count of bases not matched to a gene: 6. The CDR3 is CASNPQGDYNEQFF. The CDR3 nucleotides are TGTGCCAGTAACCCACAGGGGGATTACAATGAGCAGTTCTTC.

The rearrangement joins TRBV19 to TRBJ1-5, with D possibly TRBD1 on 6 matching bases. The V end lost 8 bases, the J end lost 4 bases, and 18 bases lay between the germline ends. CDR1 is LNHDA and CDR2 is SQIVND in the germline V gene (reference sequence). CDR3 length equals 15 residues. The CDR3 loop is CASGDMGAGNQPQHF. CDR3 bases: TGTGCCAGTGGGGATATGGGGGCGGGTAATCAGCCCCAGCATTTT.

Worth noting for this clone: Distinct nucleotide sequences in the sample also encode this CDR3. The CDR3 loop reads CASSLDRGGYTF. In DNA form, the CDR3 reads TGTGCCAGCAGCTTAGATCGGGGAGGCTACACCTTC. The rearrangement uses TRBV7-9 and TRBJ1-2; D ambiguous. The CDR3 loop spans 12 amino acids. V was clipped by 1 base and J by 8 bases, with 8 bases between them. The germline V gene has CDR1 SEHNR and CDR2 FQNEAQ (reference sequence). Drawing the rest from reference TRBV7-9 and TRBJ1-2, the complete variable domain is DTGVSQNPRHKITKRGQNVTFRCDPISEHNRLYWYRQTLGQGPEFLTYFQNEAQLEKSRLLSDRFSAERPKGSFSTLEIQRTEQGDSAMYLCASSLDRGGYTFGSGTRLTVV.

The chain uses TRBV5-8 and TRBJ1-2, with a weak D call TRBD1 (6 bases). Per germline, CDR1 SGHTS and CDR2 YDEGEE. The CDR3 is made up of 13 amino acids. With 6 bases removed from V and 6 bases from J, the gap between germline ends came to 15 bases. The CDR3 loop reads CASTMRGAHGYTF. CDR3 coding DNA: TGTGCCAGCACTATGCGGGGGGCCCATGGCTACACCTTC.

CDR3: CASLRTVSGNTIYF. CDR3 in DNA: TGTGCCAGCCTCCGGACAGTCTCTGGAAACACCATATATTTT. The chain joins TRBV6-5 to TRBJ1-3; D might be TRBD1 (6 bases). Germline loops: CDR1 MNHEY, CDR2 SVGAGI. Trimming removed 8 bases at V and 0 bases at J, with 11 bases between. CDR3 length: 14 amino acids.

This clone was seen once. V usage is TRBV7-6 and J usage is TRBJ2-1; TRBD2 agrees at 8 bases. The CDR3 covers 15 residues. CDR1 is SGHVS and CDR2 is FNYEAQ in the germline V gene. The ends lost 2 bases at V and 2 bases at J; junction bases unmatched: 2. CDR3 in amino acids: CASSLRLATYNEQFF. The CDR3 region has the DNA TGTGCCAGCAGCTTACGACTAGCGACCTACAATGAGCAGTTCTTC.

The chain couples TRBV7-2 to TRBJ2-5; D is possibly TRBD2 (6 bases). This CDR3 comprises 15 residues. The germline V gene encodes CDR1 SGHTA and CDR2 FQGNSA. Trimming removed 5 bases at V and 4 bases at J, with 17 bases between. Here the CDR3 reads CASSPRVGRGETQYF. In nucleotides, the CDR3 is TGTGCCAGCAGCCCGAGGGTCGGGCGGGGAGAGACCCAGTACTTC.

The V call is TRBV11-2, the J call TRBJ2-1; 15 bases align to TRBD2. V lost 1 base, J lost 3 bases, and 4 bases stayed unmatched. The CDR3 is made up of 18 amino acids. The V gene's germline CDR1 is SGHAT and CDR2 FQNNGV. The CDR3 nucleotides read TGTGCCAGCAGCTTAGGTGGGACTAGCGGGAGGTTCTACAATGAGCAGTTCTTC. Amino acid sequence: CASSLGGTSGRFYNEQFF.

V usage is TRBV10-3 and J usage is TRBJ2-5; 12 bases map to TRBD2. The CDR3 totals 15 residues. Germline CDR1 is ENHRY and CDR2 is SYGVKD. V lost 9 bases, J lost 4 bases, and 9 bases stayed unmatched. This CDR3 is CAIRRLAGEGETQYF. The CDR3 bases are TGTGCCATACGAAGACTAGCGGGGGAGGGAGAGACCCAGTACTTC.

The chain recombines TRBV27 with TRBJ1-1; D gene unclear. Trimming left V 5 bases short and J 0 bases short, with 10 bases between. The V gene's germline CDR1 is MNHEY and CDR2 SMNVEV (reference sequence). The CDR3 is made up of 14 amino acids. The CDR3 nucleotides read TGTGCCAGCAGTCCGGGTCTCCTGAACACTGAAGCTTTCTTT. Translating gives CASSPGLLNTEAFF.

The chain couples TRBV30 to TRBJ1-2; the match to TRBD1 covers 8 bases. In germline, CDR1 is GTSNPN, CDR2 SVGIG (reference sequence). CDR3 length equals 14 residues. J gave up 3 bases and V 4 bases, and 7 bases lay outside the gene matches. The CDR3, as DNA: TGTGCCTGGAAGACGGGGACAGGCTACTATGGCTACACCTTC. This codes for CAWKTGTGYYGYTF.

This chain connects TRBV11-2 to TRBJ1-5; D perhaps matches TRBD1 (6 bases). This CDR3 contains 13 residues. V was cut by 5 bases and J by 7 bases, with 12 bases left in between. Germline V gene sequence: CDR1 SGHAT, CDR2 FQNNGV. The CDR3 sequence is CASSQGQFQPQHF. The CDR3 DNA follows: TGTGCCAGCAGCCAAGGACAGTTCCAGCCCCAGCATTTT. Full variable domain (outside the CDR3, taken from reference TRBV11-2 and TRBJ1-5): EAGVAQSPRYKIIEKRQSVAFWCNPISGHATLYWYQQILGQGPKLLIQFQNNGVVDDSQLPKDRFSAERLKGVDSTLKIQPAKLEDSAVYLCASSQGQFQPQHFGDGTRLSIL.